This paragraph reports one TCR beta chain. The sample is drawn from a study of control samples from healthy donors and cancer patients. Trimming stripped 5 bases from V and 7 bases from J, with 30 bases between. The CDR3 runs to 19 residues. Per germline, CDR1 MNHEY and CDR2 SMNVEV (reference sequence). Clones were sequenced by immunoSEQ multiplex PCR, and TCRdb holds only the in-frame ones, with some missing. The table lists 45,000 to 55,000 clones, over 85% of them singletons, with 2.4% in the top ten. This TCR derives from a man aged 25-40 years in good health. Sample: blood. The rearrangement joins TRBV27 to TRBJ2-4, with D perhaps TRBD2 (7 bases). In DNA form, the CDR3 reads TGTGCCAGCAGTCCAACCGCCGGACTAGTAGGGGGAGGAAGGAACATTCAGTACTTC. Translating gives CASSPTAGLVGGGRNIQYF.